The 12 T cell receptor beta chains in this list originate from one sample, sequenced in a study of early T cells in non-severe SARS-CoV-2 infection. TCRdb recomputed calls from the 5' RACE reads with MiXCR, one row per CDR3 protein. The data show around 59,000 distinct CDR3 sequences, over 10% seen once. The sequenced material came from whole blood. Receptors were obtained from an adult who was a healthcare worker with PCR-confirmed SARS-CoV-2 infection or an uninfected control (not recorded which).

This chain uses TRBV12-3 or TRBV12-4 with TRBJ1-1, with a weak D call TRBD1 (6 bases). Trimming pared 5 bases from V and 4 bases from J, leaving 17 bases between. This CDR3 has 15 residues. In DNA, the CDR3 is TGTGCCAGCAGTCCCCTCCGGGGGGCGGGCACTGAAGCTTTCTTT. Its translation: CASSPLRGAGTEAFF.

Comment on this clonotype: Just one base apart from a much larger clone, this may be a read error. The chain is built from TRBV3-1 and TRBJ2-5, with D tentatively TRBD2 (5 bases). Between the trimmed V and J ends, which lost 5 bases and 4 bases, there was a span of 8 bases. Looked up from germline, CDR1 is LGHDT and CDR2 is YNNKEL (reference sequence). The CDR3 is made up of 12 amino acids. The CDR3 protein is CASSAEGETQYF. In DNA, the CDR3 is TGTGCCAGCAGCGCCGAGGGAGAGACCCAGTACTTC.

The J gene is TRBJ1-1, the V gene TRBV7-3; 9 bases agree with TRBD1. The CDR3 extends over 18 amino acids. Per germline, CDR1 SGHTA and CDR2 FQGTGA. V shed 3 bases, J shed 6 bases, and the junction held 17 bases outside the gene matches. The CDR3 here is CASSFDLRGQGELAEAFF. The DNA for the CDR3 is TGTGCCAGCAGCTTCGATTTAAGGGGACAGGGTGAGTTGGCTGAAGCTTTCTTT.

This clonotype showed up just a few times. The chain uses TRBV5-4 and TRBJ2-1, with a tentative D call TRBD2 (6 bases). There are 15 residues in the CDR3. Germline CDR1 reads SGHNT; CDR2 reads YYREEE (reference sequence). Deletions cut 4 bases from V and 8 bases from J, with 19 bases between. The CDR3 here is CASSPKGLSGDEQFF. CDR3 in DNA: TGTGCCAGCAGCCCTAAGGGACTTTCCGGTGATGAGCAGTTCTTC.

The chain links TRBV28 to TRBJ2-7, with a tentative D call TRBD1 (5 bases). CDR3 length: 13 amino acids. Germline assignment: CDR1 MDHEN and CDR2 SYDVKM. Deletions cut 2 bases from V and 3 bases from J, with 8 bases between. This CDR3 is CASSLGQGYEQYF. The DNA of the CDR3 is TGTGCCAGCAGTTTAGGCCAGGGCTACGAGCAGTACTTC.

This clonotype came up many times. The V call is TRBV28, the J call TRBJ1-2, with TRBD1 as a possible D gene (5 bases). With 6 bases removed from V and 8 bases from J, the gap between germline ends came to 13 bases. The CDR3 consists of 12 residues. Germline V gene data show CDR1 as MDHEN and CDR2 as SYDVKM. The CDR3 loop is CASRPSGGGYTF. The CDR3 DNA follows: TGTGCCAGCAGACCCTCGGGGGGGGGCTACACCTTC.

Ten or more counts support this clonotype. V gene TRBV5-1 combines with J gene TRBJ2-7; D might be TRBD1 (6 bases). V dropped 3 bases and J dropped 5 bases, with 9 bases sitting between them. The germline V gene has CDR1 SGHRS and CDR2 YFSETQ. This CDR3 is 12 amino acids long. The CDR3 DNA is TGCGCCAGCAGCTCACAGGGTCACGAGCAGTACTTC. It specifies CASSSQGHEQYF.

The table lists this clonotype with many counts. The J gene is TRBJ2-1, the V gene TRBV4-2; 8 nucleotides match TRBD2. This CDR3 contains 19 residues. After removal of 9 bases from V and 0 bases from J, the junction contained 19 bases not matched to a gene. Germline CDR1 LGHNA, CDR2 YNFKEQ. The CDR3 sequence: CASQAGDTSIASSYNEQFF. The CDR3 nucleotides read TGTGCCAGTCAAGCGGGGGATACTAGTATCGCAAGCTCCTACAATGAGCAGTTCTTC.

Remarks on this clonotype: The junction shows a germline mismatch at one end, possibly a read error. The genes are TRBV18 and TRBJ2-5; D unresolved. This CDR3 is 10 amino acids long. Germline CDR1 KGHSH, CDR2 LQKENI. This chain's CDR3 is CASSQETQHF. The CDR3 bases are TGTGCCAGCTCGCAAGAGACCCAGCACTTC.

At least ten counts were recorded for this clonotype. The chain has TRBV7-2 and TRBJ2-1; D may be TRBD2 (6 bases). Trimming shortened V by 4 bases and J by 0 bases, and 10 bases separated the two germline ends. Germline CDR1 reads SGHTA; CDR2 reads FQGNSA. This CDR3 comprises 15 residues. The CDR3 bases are TGTGCCAGCAGCTGGGGGAGGAGCTCCTACAATGAGCAGTTCTTC. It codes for CASSWGRSSYNEQFF. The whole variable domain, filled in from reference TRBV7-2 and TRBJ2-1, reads GAGVSQSPSNKVTEKGKDVELRCDPISGHTALYWYRQSLGQGLEFLIYFQGNSAPDKSGLPSDRFSAERTGGSVSTLTIQRTQQEDSAVYLCASSWGRSSYNEQFFGPGTRLTVL.

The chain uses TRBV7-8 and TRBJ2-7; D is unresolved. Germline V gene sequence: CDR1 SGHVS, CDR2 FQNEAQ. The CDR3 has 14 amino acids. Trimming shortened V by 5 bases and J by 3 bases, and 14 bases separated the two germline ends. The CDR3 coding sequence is TGTGCCAGCAGCCAGCGAGAAGGGCACTACGAGCAGTACTTC. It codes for CASSQREGHYEQYF.

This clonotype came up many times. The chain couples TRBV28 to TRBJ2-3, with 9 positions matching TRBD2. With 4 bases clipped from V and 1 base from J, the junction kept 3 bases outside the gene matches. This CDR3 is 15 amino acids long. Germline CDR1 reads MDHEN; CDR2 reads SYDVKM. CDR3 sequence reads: CASSSLAGGTDTQYF. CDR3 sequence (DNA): TGTGCCAGCAGTTCCTTAGCGGGAGGCACAGATACGCAGTATTTT.